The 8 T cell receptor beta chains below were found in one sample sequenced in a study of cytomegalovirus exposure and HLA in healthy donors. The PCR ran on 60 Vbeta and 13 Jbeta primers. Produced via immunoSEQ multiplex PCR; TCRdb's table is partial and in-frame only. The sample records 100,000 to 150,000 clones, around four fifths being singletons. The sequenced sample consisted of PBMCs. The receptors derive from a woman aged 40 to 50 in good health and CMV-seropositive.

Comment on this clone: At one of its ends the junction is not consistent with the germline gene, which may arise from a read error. The CDR3 DNA reads TGTGCCAGCGGCTTGTCGCGGCCCTCCTACAATGAGCAGTTCTTC. Translation: CASGLSRPSYNEQFF. The V and J genes are TRBV5-4 and TRBJ2-1, with D uncertain. Germline assignment: CDR1 SGHNT and CDR2 YYREEE (reference sequence). There are 15 residues in the CDR3.

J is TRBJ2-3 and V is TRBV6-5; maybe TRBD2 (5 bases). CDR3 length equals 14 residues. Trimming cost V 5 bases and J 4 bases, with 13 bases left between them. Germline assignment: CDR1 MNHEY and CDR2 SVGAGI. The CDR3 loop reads CASSEGDGADTQYF. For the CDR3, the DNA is TGTGCCAGCAGTGAGGGAGACGGGGCAGATACGCAGTATTTT.

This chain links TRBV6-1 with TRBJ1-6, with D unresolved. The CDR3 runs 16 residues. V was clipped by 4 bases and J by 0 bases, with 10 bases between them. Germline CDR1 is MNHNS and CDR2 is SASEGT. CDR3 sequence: CASSAVGSSYNSPLHF. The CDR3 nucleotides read TGTGCCAGCAGTGCCGTGGGGAGCTCCTATAATTCACCCCTCCACTTT.

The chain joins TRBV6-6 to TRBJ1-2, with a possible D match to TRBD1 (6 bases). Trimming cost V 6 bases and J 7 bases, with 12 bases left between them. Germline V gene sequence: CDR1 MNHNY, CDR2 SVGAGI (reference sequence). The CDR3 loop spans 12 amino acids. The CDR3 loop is CASRAQGFGYTF. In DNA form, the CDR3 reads TGTGCCAGCAGAGCACAGGGATTTGGCTACACCTTC.

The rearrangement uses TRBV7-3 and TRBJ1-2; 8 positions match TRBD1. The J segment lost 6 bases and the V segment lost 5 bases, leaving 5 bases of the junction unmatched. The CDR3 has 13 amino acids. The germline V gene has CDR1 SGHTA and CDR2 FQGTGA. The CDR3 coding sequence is TGTGCCAGCAGCCAGATGACAGGGGATGGCTACACCTTC. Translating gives CASSQMTGDGYTF.

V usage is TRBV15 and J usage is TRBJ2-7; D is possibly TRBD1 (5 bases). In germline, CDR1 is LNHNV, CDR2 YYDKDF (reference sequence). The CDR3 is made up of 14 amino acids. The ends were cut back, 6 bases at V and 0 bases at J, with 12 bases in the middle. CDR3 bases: TGTGCCACCAGTCACATCGGACACTCCTACGAGCAGTACTTC. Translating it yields CATSHIGHSYEQYF.

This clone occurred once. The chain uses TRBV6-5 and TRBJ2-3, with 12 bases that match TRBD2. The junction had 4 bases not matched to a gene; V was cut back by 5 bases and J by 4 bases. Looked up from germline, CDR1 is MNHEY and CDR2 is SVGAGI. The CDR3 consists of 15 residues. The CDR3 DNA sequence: TGTGCCAGCAGTAGACTAGCGGGAGCTCCAGATACGCAGTATTTT. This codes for CASSRLAGAPDTQYF.

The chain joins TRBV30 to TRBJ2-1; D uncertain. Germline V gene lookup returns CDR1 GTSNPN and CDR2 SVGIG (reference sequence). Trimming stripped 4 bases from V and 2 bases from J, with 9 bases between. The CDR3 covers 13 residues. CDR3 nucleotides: TGTGCCTGGAATCGGGTTACCTACAATGAGCAGTTCTTC. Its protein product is CAWNRVTYNEQFF.